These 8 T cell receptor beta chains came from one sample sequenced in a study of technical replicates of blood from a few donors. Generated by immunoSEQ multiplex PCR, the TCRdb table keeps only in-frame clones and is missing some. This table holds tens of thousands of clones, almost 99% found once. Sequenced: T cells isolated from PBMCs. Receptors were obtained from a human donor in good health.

The CDR3 region has the DNA TGTGCCAGCAGGCTAGACAGGGGAGGTAACACTGAAGCTTTCTTT. Residues: CASRLDRGGNTEAFF. The chain employs TRBV6-1 and TRBJ1-1; 8 bases are a match to TRBD1. Trimming cost V 6 bases and J 2 bases; bases outside gene matches: 8. CDR1 and CDR2 (germline): MNHNS, SASEGT. This CDR3 is built from 15 residues.

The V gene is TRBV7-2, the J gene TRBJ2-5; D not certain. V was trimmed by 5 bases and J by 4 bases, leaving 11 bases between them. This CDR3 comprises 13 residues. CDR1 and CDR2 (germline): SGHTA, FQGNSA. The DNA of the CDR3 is TGTGCCAGCAGCGACACGGTCCCAGAGACCCAGTACTTC. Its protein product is CASSDTVPETQYF.

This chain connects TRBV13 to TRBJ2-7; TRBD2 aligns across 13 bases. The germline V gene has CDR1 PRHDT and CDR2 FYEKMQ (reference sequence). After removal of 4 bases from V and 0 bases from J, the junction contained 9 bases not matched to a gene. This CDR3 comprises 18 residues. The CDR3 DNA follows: TGTGCCAGCAGCTCAGGACTAGCGGGAGTTTATAGCTCCTACGAGCAGTACTTC. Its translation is CASSSGLAGVYSSYEQYF.

The CDR3, as DNA: TGTGCCAGCAGCGTAGAGGGGGGGGGAGCGGGAGAAAGAGATACGCAGTATTTT. As protein: CASSVEGGGAGERDTQYF. The rearrangement links TRBV9 to TRBJ2-3; TRBD2 matches at 8 bases. Germline values: CDR1 SGDLS, CDR2 YYNGEE. This CDR3 has 18 amino acids. The V and J ends lost 0 bases and 5 bases, in that order; junction bases with no gene match: 14.

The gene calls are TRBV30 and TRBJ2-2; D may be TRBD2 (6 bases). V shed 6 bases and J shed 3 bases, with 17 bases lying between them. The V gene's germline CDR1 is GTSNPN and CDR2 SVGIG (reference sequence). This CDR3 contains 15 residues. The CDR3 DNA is TGTGCCTGCCTTATGGGCGGGGAAGACACCGGGGAGCTGTTTTTT. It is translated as CACLMGGEDTGELFF. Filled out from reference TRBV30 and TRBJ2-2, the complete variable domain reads SQTIHQWPATLVQPVGSPLSLECTVEGTSNPNLYWYRQAAGRGLQLLFYSVGIGQISSEVPQNLSASRPQDRQFILSSKKLLLSDSGFYLCACLMGGEDTGELFFGEGSRLTVL.

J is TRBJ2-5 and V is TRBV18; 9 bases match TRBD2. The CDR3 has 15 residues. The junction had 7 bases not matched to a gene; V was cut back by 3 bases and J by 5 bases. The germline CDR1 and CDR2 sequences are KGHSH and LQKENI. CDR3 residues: CASSPFASGTETQYF. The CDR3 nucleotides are TGTGCCAGCTCACCCTTCGCTAGCGGGACTGAGACCCAGTACTTC.

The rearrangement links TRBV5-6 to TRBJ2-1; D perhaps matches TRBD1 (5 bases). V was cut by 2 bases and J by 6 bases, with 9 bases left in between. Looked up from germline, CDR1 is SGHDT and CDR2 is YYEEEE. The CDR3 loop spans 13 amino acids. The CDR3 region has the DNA TGTGCCAGCAGCTTCCGGACAATCAATGAGCAGTTCTTC. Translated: CASSFRTINEQFF.

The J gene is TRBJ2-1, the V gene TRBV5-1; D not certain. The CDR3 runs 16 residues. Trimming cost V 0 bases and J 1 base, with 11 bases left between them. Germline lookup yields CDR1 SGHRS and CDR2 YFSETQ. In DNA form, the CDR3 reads TGCGCCAGCAGCTTGGCCTCTATGATTTCCTACAATGAGCAGTTCTTC. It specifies CASSLASMISYNEQFF.